This TCR beta chain was identified during a study of blood T cells in healthy people across ages. Only a few counts were recorded for this clonotype. Its target is not known. General study results and limits: Because sorting was not performed, PBMCs prevented conclusive naive versus antigen-experienced comparison.

V was cut by 6 bases and J by 6 bases, with 18 bases left in between. The CDR3 sequence is 15 residues long. Germline CDR1 and CDR2: LGHNA and YNFKEQ. Together with a sample-barcoded 5' primer, a J-beta primer mix was included in a second PCR lasting about 7 to 12 cycles. MiXCR, applied by TCRdb to the 5' RACE reads, yields one record per CDR3 protein. Found here are 540,000 or so distinct CDR3 sequences, 27% of them singletons; the top ten hold less than 20%. The chain employs TRBV4-2 and TRBJ2-1; D uncertain. Material: blood. The TCR was taken from a woman in her seventies in good health. The CDR3 DNA follows: TGTGCCAGCAGTCTCTCTATCCCGGGCGTCAATGAGCAGTTCTTC. It encodes CASSLSIPGVNEQFF.